This T cell receptor beta chain was documented in a study of blood T cell repertoires in COVID-19. Study as a whole: The United States, Italy and Spain supplied acute and convalescent COVID-19 samples. Sample material is recorded as cDNA or gDNA derived from T cells, B-cell-depleted T cells, or PBMCs.

The CDR3 length is 16 residues. Trimming left V 0 bases short and J 12 bases short, with 21 bases between. CDR1 and CDR2 (germline): SGHDN, FVKESK. Original processing methods: Reference gene primer amplification gave estimated nucleated cell counts. Produced via immunoSEQ multiplex PCR; TCRdb's table is partial and in-frame only. D and trimming come from the DNA, and the V and J calls and clone size come from that table. In the table there are fewer than 200,000 clones, 80% to 90% of which are singletons. The source of this sequence is a woman aged 18-35 years who had recovered from COVID-19. J is TRBJ2-1 and V is TRBV14, with D possibly matching TRBD2 (6 bases). The sequenced sample was peripheral blood. The CDR3 is CASSQETAGLRDLQFF. Written as DNA, the CDR3 is TGTGCCAGCAGCCAAGAAACGGCGGGACTGAGGGATCTGCAGTTCTTC. The variable domain in full, completed from reference TRBV14 and TRBJ2-1, reads EAGVTQFPSHSVIEKGQTVTLRCDPISGHDNLYWYRRVMGKEIKFLLHFVKESKQDESGMPNNRFLAERTGGTYSTLKVQPAELEDSGVYFCASSQETAGLRDLQFFGPGTRLTVL.